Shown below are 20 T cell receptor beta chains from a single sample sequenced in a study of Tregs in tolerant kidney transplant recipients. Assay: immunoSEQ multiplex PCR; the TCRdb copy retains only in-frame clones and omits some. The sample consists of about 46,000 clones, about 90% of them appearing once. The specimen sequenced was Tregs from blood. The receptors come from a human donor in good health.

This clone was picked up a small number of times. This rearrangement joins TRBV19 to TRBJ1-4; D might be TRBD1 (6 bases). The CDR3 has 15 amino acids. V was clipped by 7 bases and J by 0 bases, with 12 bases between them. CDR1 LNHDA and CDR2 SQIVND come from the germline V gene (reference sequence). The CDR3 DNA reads TGTGCCAGTAACAGGGAATCTGCAACTAATGAAAAACTGTTTTTT. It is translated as CASNRESATNEKLFF.

This CDR3 is CASSLGTGETYEQYF. The DNA of the CDR3 is TGTGCCAGCTCACTCGGGACAGGGGAGACCTACGAGCAGTACTTC. The V call is TRBV18, the J call TRBJ2-7; 10 nucleotides match TRBD1. The CDR3 is 15 amino acids. The germline gives CDR1 KGHSH, CDR2 LQKENI. Unmatched junction bases numbered 5, after V lost 4 bases and J lost 2 bases.

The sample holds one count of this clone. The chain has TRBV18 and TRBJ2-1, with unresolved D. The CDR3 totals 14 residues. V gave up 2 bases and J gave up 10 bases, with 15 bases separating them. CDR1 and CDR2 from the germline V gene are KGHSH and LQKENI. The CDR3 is CASSPGISNREQFF. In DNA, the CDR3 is TGTGCCAGCTCACCAGGAATTTCTAACCGGGAGCAGTTCTTC. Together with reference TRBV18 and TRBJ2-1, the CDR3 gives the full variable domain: NAGVMQNPRHLVRRRGQEARLRCSPMKGHSHVYWYRQLPEEGLKFMVYLQKENIIDESGMPKERFSAEFPKEGPSILRIQQVVRGDSAAYFCASSPGISNREQFFGPGTRLTVL.

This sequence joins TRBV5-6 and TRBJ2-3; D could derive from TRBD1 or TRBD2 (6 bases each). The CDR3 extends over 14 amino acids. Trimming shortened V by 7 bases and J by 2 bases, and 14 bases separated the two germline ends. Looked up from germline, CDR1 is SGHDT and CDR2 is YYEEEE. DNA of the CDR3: TGTGCCAGCCGGGGGCGGGGACACACAGATACGCAGTATTTT. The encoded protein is CASRGRGHTDTQYF.

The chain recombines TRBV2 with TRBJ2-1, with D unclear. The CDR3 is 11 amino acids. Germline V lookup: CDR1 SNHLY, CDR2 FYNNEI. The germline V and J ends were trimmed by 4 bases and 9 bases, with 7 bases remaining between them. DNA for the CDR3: TGTGCCAGCAGTGTGTGGAGTGAGCAGTTCTTC. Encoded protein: CASSVWSEQFF.

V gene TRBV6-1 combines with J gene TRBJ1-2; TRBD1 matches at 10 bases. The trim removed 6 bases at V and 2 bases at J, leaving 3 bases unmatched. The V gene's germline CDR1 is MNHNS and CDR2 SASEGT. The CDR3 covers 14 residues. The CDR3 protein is CASRRDRGNYGYTF. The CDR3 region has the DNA TGTGCCAGCAGAAGGGACAGGGGCAACTATGGCTACACCTTC.

The CDR3 reads CASSQTGGRTDTQYF. CDR3 sequence (DNA): TGTGCCAGCAGCCAGACAGGGGGCCGCACAGATACGCAGTATTTT. The genes are TRBV5-5 and TRBJ2-3; 10 bases agree with TRBD1. V gave up 4 bases and J gave up 1 base; unmatched junction bases: 3. The CDR3 extends over 15 amino acids. CDR1 and CDR2 (germline): SGHKS, YYEKEE (reference sequence).

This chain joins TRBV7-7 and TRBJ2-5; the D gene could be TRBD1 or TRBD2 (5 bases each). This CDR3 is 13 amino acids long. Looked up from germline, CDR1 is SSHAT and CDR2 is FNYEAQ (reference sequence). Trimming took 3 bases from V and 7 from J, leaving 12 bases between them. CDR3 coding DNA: TGTGCCAGCAGCTTGGGACGTGAGGGGACCCAGTACTTC. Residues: CASSLGREGTQYF. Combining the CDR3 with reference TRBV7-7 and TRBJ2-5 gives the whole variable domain GAGVSQSPRYKVTKRGQDVTLRCDPISSHATLYWYQQALGQGPEFLTYFNYEAQPDKSGLPSDRFSAERPEGSISTLTIQRTEQRDSAMYRCASSLGREGTQYFGPGTRLLVL.

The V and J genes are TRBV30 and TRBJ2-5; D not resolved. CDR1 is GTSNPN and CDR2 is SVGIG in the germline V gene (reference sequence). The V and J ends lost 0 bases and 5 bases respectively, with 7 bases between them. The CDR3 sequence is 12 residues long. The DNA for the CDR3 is TGTGCCTGGAGTGTACTTCGGGAGACCCAGTACTTC. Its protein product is CAWSVLRETQYF.

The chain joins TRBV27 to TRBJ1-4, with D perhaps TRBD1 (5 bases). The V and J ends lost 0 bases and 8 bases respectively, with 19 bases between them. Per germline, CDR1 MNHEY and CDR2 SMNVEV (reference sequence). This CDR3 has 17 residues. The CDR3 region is CASSLSSGTPVGEKLFF. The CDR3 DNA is TGTGCCAGCAGTTTATCGAGCGGGACCCCCGTGGGGGAAAAACTGTTTTTT.

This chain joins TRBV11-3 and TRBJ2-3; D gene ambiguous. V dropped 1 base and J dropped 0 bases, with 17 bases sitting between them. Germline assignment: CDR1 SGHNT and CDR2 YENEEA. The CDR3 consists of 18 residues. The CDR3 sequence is CASSLVGGRPGSTDTQYF. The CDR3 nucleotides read TGTGCCAGCAGCTTAGTTGGCGGAAGACCCGGCAGCACAGATACGCAGTATTTT.

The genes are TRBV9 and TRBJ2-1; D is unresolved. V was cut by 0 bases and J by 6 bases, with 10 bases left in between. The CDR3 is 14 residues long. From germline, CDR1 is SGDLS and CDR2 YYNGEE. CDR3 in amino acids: CASSVGPDRNEQFF. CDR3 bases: TGTGCCAGCAGCGTAGGGCCAGATCGCAATGAGCAGTTCTTC. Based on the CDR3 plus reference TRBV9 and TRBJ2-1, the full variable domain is DSGVTQTPKHLITATGQRVTLRCSPRSGDLSVYWYQQSLDQGLQFLIQYYNGEERAKGNILERFSAQQFPDLHSELNLSSLELGDSALYFCASSVGPDRNEQFFGPGTRLTVL.

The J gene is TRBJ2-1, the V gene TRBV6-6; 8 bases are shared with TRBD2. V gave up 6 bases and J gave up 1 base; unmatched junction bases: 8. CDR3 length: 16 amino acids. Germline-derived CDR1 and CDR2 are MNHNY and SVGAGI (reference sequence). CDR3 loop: CASSLSGSRSYNEQFF. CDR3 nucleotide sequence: TGTGCCAGCAGCTTGAGCGGGAGCCGTTCCTACAATGAGCAGTTCTTC.

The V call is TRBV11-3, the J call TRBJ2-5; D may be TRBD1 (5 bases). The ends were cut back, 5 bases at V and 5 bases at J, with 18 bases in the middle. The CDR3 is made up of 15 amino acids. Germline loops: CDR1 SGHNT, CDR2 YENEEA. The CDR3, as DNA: TGTGCCAGCAGCCCTAGAAGGGGCCGACGGGAGACCCAGTACTTC. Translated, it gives CASSPRRGRRETQYF.

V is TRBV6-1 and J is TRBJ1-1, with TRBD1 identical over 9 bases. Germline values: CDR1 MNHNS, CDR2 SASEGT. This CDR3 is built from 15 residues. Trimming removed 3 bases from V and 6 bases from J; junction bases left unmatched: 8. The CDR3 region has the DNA TGTGCCAGCAGTGAGCGCCCGGACAGGGGACCTGAAGCTTTCTTT. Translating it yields CASSERPDRGPEAFF.

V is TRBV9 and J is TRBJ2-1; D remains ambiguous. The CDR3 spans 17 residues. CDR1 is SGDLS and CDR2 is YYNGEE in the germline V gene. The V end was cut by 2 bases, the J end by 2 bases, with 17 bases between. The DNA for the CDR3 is TGTGCCAGCAGCGTGGGTGTAGGTAGGGCGACCTACAATGAGCAGTTCTTC. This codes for CASSVGVGRATYNEQFF.

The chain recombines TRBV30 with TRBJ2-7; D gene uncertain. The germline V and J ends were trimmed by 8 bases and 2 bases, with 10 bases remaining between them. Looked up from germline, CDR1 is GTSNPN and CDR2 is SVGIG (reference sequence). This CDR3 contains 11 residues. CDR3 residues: CASAWAYEQYF. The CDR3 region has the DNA TGTGCCAGCGCTTGGGCCTACGAGCAGTACTTC.

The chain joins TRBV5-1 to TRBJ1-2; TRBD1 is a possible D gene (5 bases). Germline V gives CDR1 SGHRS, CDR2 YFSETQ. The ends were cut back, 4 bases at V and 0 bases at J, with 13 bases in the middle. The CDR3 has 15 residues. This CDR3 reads CASSLGGHSNYGYTF. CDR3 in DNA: TGCGCCAGCAGCCTTGGCGGACACTCTAACTATGGCTACACCTTC.

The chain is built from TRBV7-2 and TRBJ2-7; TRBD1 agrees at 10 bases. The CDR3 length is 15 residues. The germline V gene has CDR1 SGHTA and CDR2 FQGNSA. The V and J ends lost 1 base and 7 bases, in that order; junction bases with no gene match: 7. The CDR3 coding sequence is TGTGCCAGCAGCTTAGGGGACAGGGGTCCAGGGGAGCAGTACTTC. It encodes CASSLGDRGPGEQYF.

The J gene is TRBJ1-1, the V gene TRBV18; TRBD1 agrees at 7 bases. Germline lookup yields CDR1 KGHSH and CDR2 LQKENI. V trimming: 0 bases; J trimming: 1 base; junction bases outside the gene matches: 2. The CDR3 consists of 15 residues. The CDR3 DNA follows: TGTGCCAGCTCACCACCGGGACAGAAGAACACTGAAGCTTTCTTT. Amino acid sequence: CASSPPGQKNTEAFF.